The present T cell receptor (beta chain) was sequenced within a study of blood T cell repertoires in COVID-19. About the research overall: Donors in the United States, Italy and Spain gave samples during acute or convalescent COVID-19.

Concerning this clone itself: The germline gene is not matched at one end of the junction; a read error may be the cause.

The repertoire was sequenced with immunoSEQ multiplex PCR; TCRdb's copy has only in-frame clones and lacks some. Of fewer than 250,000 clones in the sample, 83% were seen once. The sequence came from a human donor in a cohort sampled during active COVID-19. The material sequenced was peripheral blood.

The DNA for the CDR3 is TGTGCTAGCAGCGGCCGGGACAGGGATTCGACAGATACGCAGTATTTT. Protein: CASSGRDRDSTDTQYF. The V gene is TRBV7-7, the J gene TRBJ2-3, with TRBD1 identical over 9 bases. The CDR3 has 16 residues. Germline CDR1 is SSHAT and CDR2 is FNYEAQ (reference sequence).